This passage covers 32 T cell receptor beta chains from one sample sequenced in a study of T cell repertoires in cytomegalovirus infection. The antigens these receptors bind are not known. TCRdb re-called the reads through MiXCR, storing one row per CDR3 protein. This table has about 500,000 distinct CDR3 sequences, about 33% appearing once. The sample consisted of cultured PBMCs, taken from culture after CMV antigen stimulation. These receptors were taken from a human donor in good health (CMV status not recorded). Some clones in this sample may be carry-over from other donors' samples.

This clonotype has at least ten counts. In DNA form, the CDR3 reads TGTGCCAGCAGCCTCGGTCGGGTTGGGGATGAAAAACTGTTTTTT. Amino acid sequence: CASSLGRVGDEKLFF. The chain recombines TRBV11-2 with TRBJ1-4, with D unclear. The CDR3 runs to 15 residues. The V gene lost 5 bases and the J gene lost 6 bases, with 16 bases spanning the gap. CDR1 SGHAT and CDR2 FQNNGV come from the germline V gene. Full variable domain (missing parts from reference TRBV11-2 and TRBJ1-4): EAGVAQSPRYKIIEKRQSVAFWCNPISGHATLYWYQQILGQGPKLLIQFQNNGVVDDSQLPKDRFSAERLKGVDSTLKIQPAKLEDSAVYLCASSLGRVGDEKLFFGSGTQLSVL.

This chain joins TRBV6-2 or TRBV6-3 and TRBJ2-1; D remains ambiguous. Germline-derived CDR1 and CDR2 are MNHEY and SVGEGT. V was cut by 2 bases and J by 6 bases, with 11 bases left in between. The CDR3 totals 14 residues. This CDR3 is CASSYAVVVNEQFF. CDR3 DNA: TGTGCCAGCAGTTACGCTGTGGTAGTCAATGAGCAGTTCTTC.

This clonotype was detected only a few times. Here the CDR3 DNA reads TGTGCCAGTAGTATAACGGAAACTAGCGGAAAAGAGACCCAGTACTTC. This gives the protein CASSITETSGKETQYF. The chain joins TRBV19 to TRBJ2-5; TRBD2 agrees at 8 bases. The junction had 8 bases not matched to a gene; V was cut back by 2 bases and J by 3 bases. This CDR3 contains 16 residues. Germline assignment: CDR1 LNHDA and CDR2 SQIVND (reference sequence). Looking up the rest from reference TRBV19 and TRBJ2-5 gives the full variable domain: DGGITQSPKYLFRKEGQNVTLSCEQNLNHDAMYWYRQDPGQGLRLIYYSQIVNDFQKGDIAEGYSVSREKKESFPLTVTSAQKNPTAFYLCASSITETSGKETQYFGPGTRLLVL.

This chain links TRBV9 with TRBJ2-1; D may be TRBD2 (6 bases). The length of the CDR3 is 16 residues. V dropped 1 base and J dropped 9 bases, with 20 bases sitting between them. In germline, CDR1 is SGDLS, CDR2 YYNGEE. CDR3 loop: CASSVLARPRRAEQFF. In nucleotides, the CDR3 is TGTGCCAGCAGCGTATTAGCTAGGCCTAGGAGGGCTGAGCAGTTCTTC.

The sample holds many counts of this clonotype. The genes are TRBV7-9 and TRBJ2-1, with 7 bases lining up with TRBD2. Trimming took 5 bases from V and 1 from J; bases not matched to a gene: 8. The CDR3 totals 16 residues. Looked up from germline, CDR1 is SEHNR and CDR2 is FQNEAQ (reference sequence). In DNA, the CDR3 is TGTGCCAGCAGCGAAGGGAGGGCCGGGTCCTACAATGAGCAGTTCTTC. Translation gives CASSEGRAGSYNEQFF.

The CDR3 coding sequence is TGTGCCAGCAGCCAGGTAGCGGCTAGGGACAATGAGCAGTTCTTC. Amino acids: CASSQVAARDNEQFF. The chain is built from TRBV14 and TRBJ2-1; D is perhaps TRBD2 (6 bases). Trimming left V 3 bases short and J 5 bases short, with 14 bases between. The CDR3 spans 15 residues. Germline-derived CDR1 and CDR2 are SGHDN and FVKESK.

The V gene is TRBV5-5, the J gene TRBJ2-3; D gene uncertain. V was cut by 5 bases and J by 4 bases, with 14 bases left in between. This CDR3 is 14 amino acids long. Per the germline V gene, CDR1 is SGHKS and CDR2 is YYEKEE (reference sequence). In nucleotides, the CDR3 is TGTGCCAGCAGACCTCGGCAAATCCCAGATACGCAGTATTTT. Protein sequence: CASRPRQIPDTQYF.

This clonotype was recorded at least ten times. V usage is TRBV7-6 and J usage is TRBJ2-7; D is unclear. The V gene lost 1 base and the J gene lost 6 bases, with 13 bases spanning the gap. The CDR3 extends over 14 amino acids. Germline CDR1 is SGHVS and CDR2 is FNYEAQ. This chain's CDR3 is CASSLDVSWAEQYF. The CDR3 DNA reads as TGTGCCAGCAGCTTAGACGTATCCTGGGCCGAGCAGTACTTC.

The rearrangement joins TRBV11-2 to TRBJ2-6; D may be TRBD1 or TRBD2 (5 bases each). The CDR3 consists of 15 residues. Germline CDR1 is SGHAT and CDR2 is FQNNGV. The V end was cut by 5 bases, the J end by 2 bases, with 10 bases between. For the CDR3, the DNA is TGTGCCAGCAGCCTTATGGGGGCTGGGGCCAACGTCCTGACTTTC. Its translation is CASSLMGAGANVLTF.

V gene TRBV7-2 combines with J gene TRBJ2-2, with D perhaps TRBD2 (7 bases). This CDR3 is built from 15 residues. The V end was cut by 6 bases, the J end by 4 bases, with 15 bases between. Germline V CDR1 and CDR2: SGHTA, FQGNSA. In DNA form, the CDR3 reads TGTGCCAGCAGTTTAACGGGGGGCCTCACCGGGGAGCTGTTTTTT. Encoded protein: CASSLTGGLTGELFF.

This clonotype has more than one count but fewer than ten. V usage is TRBV7-2 and J usage is TRBJ2-2, with TRBD2 matching 7 bases. This CDR3 comprises 17 residues. The J segment lost 1 base and the V segment lost 0 bases, leaving 5 bases of the junction unmatched. Per the germline V gene, CDR1 is SGHTA and CDR2 is FQGNSA. The chain's CDR3 is CASSLAMRELNTGELFF. CDR3 bases: TGTGCCAGCAGCTTAGCAATGCGGGAGTTGAACACCGGGGAGCTGTTTTTT.

This clonotype was counted between two and nine times. This CDR3 is CASSLGLDGYTF. The CDR3 bases are TGTGCCAGCAGCTTAGGTCTCGATGGCTACACCTTC. The chain couples TRBV7-6 to TRBJ1-2; D unresolved. The CDR3 length is 12 residues. CDR1 and CDR2 from the germline V gene are SGHVS and FNYEAQ. Between the trimmed V and J ends, which lost 1 base and 6 bases, there was a span of 6 bases.

This clonotype was counted once. The V call is TRBV12-5, the J call TRBJ2-1; TRBD1 is a possible D gene (5 bases). Germline CDR1 reads LGHNT; CDR2 reads FRNRAP. The length of the CDR3 is 16 residues. V lost 0 bases to trimming and J lost 2 bases, with 11 bases between them. In DNA, the CDR3 is TGTGCTAGTGGTTTGGTACTACAGGCAGCCTACAATGAGCAGTTCTTC. As protein: CASGLVLQAAYNEQFF.

The chain links TRBV29-1 to TRBJ1-2; D is unclear. The germline gives CDR1 SQVTM, CDR2 ANQGSEA. V was shortened by 6 bases and J by 7 bases, with 24 bases between the two germline ends. The CDR3 sequence is 15 residues long. The CDR3 sequence is CSVPTSGIKGGGYTF. CDR3 in DNA: TGCAGCGTCCCCACTTCCGGGATAAAGGGCGGTGGCTACACCTTC.

V is TRBV9 and J is TRBJ2-1; D might be TRBD2 (6 bases). The CDR3 covers 16 residues. Germline values: CDR1 SGDLS, CDR2 YYNGEE. V was trimmed by 0 bases and J by 6 bases, leaving 16 bases between them. CDR3 protein: CASSVAGNSGPNEQFF. The CDR3 bases are TGTGCCAGCAGCGTAGCGGGTAATAGCGGACCCAATGAGCAGTTCTTC.

This clonotype has only a few counts. The chain combines TRBV7-2 with TRBJ2-5; no firm D call. Germline CDR1 reads SGHTA; CDR2 reads FQGNSA. The CDR3 runs 16 residues. V was cut by 5 bases and J by 5 bases, with 21 bases left in between. CDR3 in amino acids: CASSKVFHGLHETQYF. CDR3 DNA: TGTGCCAGCAGCAAGGTCTTCCATGGCCTGCACGAGACCCAGTACTTC.

As for this clonotype: At one of its ends the junction is not consistent with the germline gene, which may arise from a read error. The genes are TRBV27 and TRBJ1-4; D remains unclear. The CDR3 contains 14 residues. The germline V gene has CDR1 MNHEY and CDR2 SMNVEV (reference sequence). CDR3 DNA: TGTGCCAGCAGTTTAGTCTCAACTTATGAAAAACTGTTTTTT. This translates into CASSLVSTYEKLFF.

This sequence joins TRBV7-3 and TRBJ2-1; 14 bases fit TRBD2. CDR3 length: 21 residues. The V and J ends lost 5 bases and 0 bases, in that order; junction bases with no gene match: 15. From germline, CDR1 is SGHTA and CDR2 FQGTGA. CDR3 DNA: TGTGCCAGCAGCCTCACCGGGACTAGCGGGAGAGTCACGAGCTCCTACAATGAGCAGTTCTTC. It specifies CASSLTGTSGRVTSSYNEQFF. The full variable domain, with the rest looked up from reference TRBV7-3 and TRBJ2-1, is GAGVSQTPSNKVTEKGKYVELRCDPISGHTALYWYRQSLGQGPEFLIYFQGTGAADDSGLPNDRFFAVRPEGSVSTLKIQRTERGDSAVYLCASSLTGTSGRVTSSYNEQFFGPGTRLTVL.

This chain links TRBV24-1 with TRBJ2-1; TRBD2 aligns across 9 bases. CDR3 length equals 15 residues. The V segment lost 0 bases and the J segment 4 bases; nucleotides outside the gene matches: 0. Germline CDR1 and CDR2: KGHDR and SFDVKD. Written as DNA, the CDR3 is TGTGCCACCAGTGATTTGCTAGCGGGATACAATGAGCAGTTCTTC. It translates to CATSDLLAGYNEQFF.

This clonotype was observed at least ten times. The gene calls are TRBV28 and TRBJ2-1; D remains unclear. Germline loops: CDR1 MDHEN, CDR2 SYDVKM. CDR3 length equals 18 residues. V was clipped by 5 bases and J by 7 bases, with 27 bases between them. CDR3 DNA: TGTGCCAGCAGTCCCACAACGGTAGCAGTTTATAATCAAAATGAGCAGTTCTTC. Amino acids: CASSPTTVAVYNQNEQFF.

The V gene is TRBV29-1, the J gene TRBJ1-2, with D unresolved. CDR1 and CDR2 (germline): SQVTM, ANQGSEA. The CDR3 consists of 11 residues. V gave up 4 bases and J gave up 8 bases, with 11 bases separating them. Written as DNA, the CDR3 is TGCAGCGTTGTCCGGCAGGCGGGCTACACCTTC. Protein sequence: CSVVRQAGYTF.

This clonotype was counted only a few times. The J gene is TRBJ2-1, the V gene TRBV18; no clear D gene. The germline V and J ends were trimmed by 3 bases and 5 bases, with 8 bases remaining between them. Germline V gene data show CDR1 as KGHSH and CDR2 as LQKENI. The CDR3 extends over 13 amino acids. This CDR3 reads CASSPDENNEQFF. As DNA, the CDR3 is TGTGCCAGCTCACCCGACGAGAACAATGAGCAGTTCTTC.

The V and J genes are TRBV5-4 and TRBJ2-1, with 8 bases fitting TRBD2. Germline V gene data show CDR1 as SGHNT and CDR2 as YYREEE (reference sequence). This CDR3 is built from 18 residues. Unmatched junction bases numbered 20, after V lost 2 bases and J lost 10 bases. The CDR3 here is CASSFYGLAGTLLREQFF. Written as DNA, the CDR3 is TGTGCCAGCAGCTTTTATGGACTAGCCGGGACGCTCTTGCGGGAGCAGTTCTTC. The full variable domain, rest sourced from reference TRBV5-4 and TRBJ2-1, is ETGVTQSPTHLIKTRGQQVTLRCSSQSGHNTVSWYQQALGQGPQFIFQYYREEENGRGNFPPRFSGLQFPNYSSELNVNALELDDSALYLCASSFYGLAGTLLREQFFGPGTRLTVL.

The chain employs TRBV6-1 and TRBJ2-3, with 7 nucleotides matching TRBD1. The CDR3 runs to 13 residues. Unmatched junction bases numbered 9, after V lost 9 bases and J lost 6 bases. The germline V gene encodes CDR1 MNHNS and CDR2 SASEGT. CDR3 in amino acids: CASTTGQGDTQYF. The CDR3 DNA reads as TGTGCCAGTACGACAGGGCAGGGGGATACGCAGTATTTT.

The CDR3 coding sequence is TGCGCCAGCAGCCTTGTGGGACTAGCGGGAGGGCTGACCGGGGAGCTGTTTTTT. It specifies CASSLVGLAGGLTGELFF. The chain links TRBV4-1 to TRBJ2-2, with TRBD2 matching 16 bases. The germline V gene encodes CDR1 MGHRA and CDR2 YSYEKL. The CDR3 is 18 residues long. Trimming cost V 4 bases and J 5 bases; bases outside gene matches: 7.

This clonotype was detected only once. The rearrangement joins TRBV19 to TRBJ1-5; D gene unclear. V was shortened by 6 bases and J by 3 bases, with 15 bases between the two germline ends. Per the germline V gene, CDR1 is LNHDA and CDR2 is SQIVND (reference sequence). This CDR3 comprises 15 residues. The CDR3 reads CASRSVGVYNQPQHF. The CDR3 nucleotides read TGTGCCAGTAGATCTGTCGGGGTTTACAATCAGCCCCAGCATTTT.

This clonotype appeared a few times. This sequence joins TRBV12-5 and TRBJ1-3; D remains ambiguous. V dropped 2 bases and J dropped 4 bases, with 12 bases sitting between them. In germline, CDR1 is LGHNT, CDR2 FRNRAP. The CDR3 covers 15 residues. CDR3 coding DNA: TGTGCTAGTGGTTTGCCACGCTTCGGGGGAAACACCATATATTTT. Translated, it gives CASGLPRFGGNTIYF.

The V and J genes are TRBV18 and TRBJ1-5; D unresolved. The germline CDR1 and CDR2 sequences are KGHSH and LQKENI. The ends were cut back, 1 base at V and 2 bases at J, with 9 bases in the middle. The CDR3 totals 15 residues. CDR3 sequence (DNA): TGTGCCAGCTCACCACAGGGTACTGGCAATCAGCCCCAGCATTTT. Amino acids: CASSPQGTGNQPQHF.

The rearrangement joins TRBV28 to TRBJ1-2, with no clear D. The germline CDR1 and CDR2 sequences are MDHEN and SYDVKM. Trimming stripped 5 bases from V and 3 bases from J, with 22 bases between. CDR3 length: 17 amino acids. In DNA, the CDR3 is TGTGCCAGCAGTCCCAACCCTAGAATAACGAGGGACTATGGCTACACCTTC. It specifies CASSPNPRITRDYGYTF.

As to this clonotype: Since the CDR3 does not end with the conserved phenylalanine or tryptophan, this likely comes from a read error. V and J are TRBV7-2 and TRBJ2-3; D not resolved. This CDR3 contains 14 residues. The germline V and J ends were trimmed by 3 bases and 3 bases, with 10 bases remaining between them. The germline V gene has CDR1 SGHTA and CDR2 FQGNSA. CDR3 sequence reads: CASSLSRDTDTQYS. The CDR3 DNA follows: TGTGCCAGCAGCTTGTCCAGAGATACAGATACGCAGTATTCT.

V gene TRBV7-2 combines with J gene TRBJ1-1; tentative D call: TRBD1 (5 bases). The V end was cut by 1 base, the J end by 5 bases, with 8 bases between. CDR3 size: 13 residues. Germline V gene data show CDR1 as SGHTA and CDR2 as FQGNSA. The CDR3 spells CASSLDRTTEAFF. The CDR3 coding sequence is TGTGCCAGCAGCTTAGACAGGACGACTGAAGCTTTCTTT.

V and J are TRBV29-1 and TRBJ1-1; D ambiguous. In germline, CDR1 is SQVTM, CDR2 ANQGSEA. Trimming removed 7 bases at V and 0 bases at J, with 12 bases between. The CDR3 sequence is 13 residues long. The CDR3 protein is CSASSSMNTEAFF. Written as DNA, the CDR3 is TGCAGCGCCTCCAGCTCCATGAACACTGAAGCTTTCTTT.